In this sample, the clone carrying this T cell receptor beta chain turned up a few times. In the original processing: Estimates of nucleated cell counts were drawn from the amplification of reference gene primers. Sequencing used immunoSEQ multiplex PCR; TCRdb keeps in-frame clones, though not all of them. V and J calls and clone size come straight from that table; D and trimming were deduced from the DNA. This sample has 52,000 or so clones, with 75% to 85% found just once. Germline CDR1 and CDR2: SNHLY and FYNNEI. J lost 9 bases, V lost 6 bases, and 11 bases had no gene match. The CDR3 loop spans 15 amino acids. This sample was included in a study of blood T cell repertoires in COVID-19. Study information: Whether acute or convalescent, the COVID-19 samples came from the United States, Italy and Spain. T cells, B-cell-depleted T cells, or PBMCs supplied cDNA or gDNA.

The V and J genes are TRBV2 and TRBJ2-1; 10 bases agree with TRBD2. Input material: peripheral blood. This sequence was found in a man aged 35 to 55 with acute or convalescent COVID-19. The CDR3 DNA follows: TGTGCCAGCAGAGCCACTAGCGGGACGAATGGTGAGCAGTTCTTC. Its translation is CASRATSGTNGEQFF. Combining the CDR3 with reference TRBV2 and TRBJ2-1 gives the whole variable domain EPEVTQTPSHQVTQMGQEVILRCVPISNHLYFYWYRQILGQKVEFLVSFYNNEISEKSEIFDDQFSVERPDGSNFTLKIRSTKLEDSAMYFCASRATSGTNGEQFFGPGTRLTVL.